The T cell receptor (beta chain) under discussion was sequenced for a study of T cells in Graves' hyperthyroidism and ophthalmopathy. Study outcomes and limitations: Ophthalmopathy and stable hyperthyroidism were separated by a 13 V-J model.

The CDR3 loop spans 12 amino acids. The germline V gene encodes CDR1 DFQATT and CDR2 SNEGSKA (reference sequence). For this clonotype: Its antigen remains unidentified. The junction shows a germline mismatch at one end, possibly a read error.

Diagnostic decisions used clinical symptoms, serum thyroxine and TRAb, thyroid ultrasound and orbital computed tomography. There were TCR beta CDR3 regions amplified from RNA transcripts. The HTBI primer set was used in a first-round RT-PCR of the TCR CDR3. TCRdb itself ran the multiplex PCR reads through MiXCR, one entry per CDR3 protein. This table holds 500,000 to 800,000 distinct CDR3 sequences, roughly 15% found once. Sequencing was performed on blood. This sequence originates from a woman aged 45-65 years with Graves' ophthalmopathy. The J gene is TRBJ2-5, the V gene TRBV20-1, with TRBD2 matching 8 bases. CDR3: CSVRRGGETQYF. CDR3 in DNA: TGCAGTGTTAGACGGGGGGGAGAGACCCAGTACTTC.